The T cell receptor beta chain under discussion was sequenced for a study of shared clonotypes between healthy human individuals. Study-level findings and limits: Naive CD4 clonotype sharing across several donors was 5% to 6%.

Remarks on this clone: What it binds is not known.

CDR3 length equals 14 residues. In germline, CDR1 is SGHVS, CDR2 FQNEAQ. V lost 3 bases and J lost 2, with 10 bases in between. Generated by immunoSEQ multiplex PCR, the TCRdb table keeps only in-frame clones and is missing some. The data contain approximately 530,000 clones, almost 97% of them singletons. The clonotype originates from a woman aged 30 to 39 in good health. J is TRBJ2-5 and V is TRBV7-8; the D is unclear. Sequencing used naive CD4+ T cells sorted from blood. Specified subset: CD45RA+ positively selected. The CDR3 region is CASSFRWEQETQYF. Written as DNA, the CDR3 is TGTGCCAGCAGCTTCAGATGGGAACAAGAGACCCAGTACTTC.